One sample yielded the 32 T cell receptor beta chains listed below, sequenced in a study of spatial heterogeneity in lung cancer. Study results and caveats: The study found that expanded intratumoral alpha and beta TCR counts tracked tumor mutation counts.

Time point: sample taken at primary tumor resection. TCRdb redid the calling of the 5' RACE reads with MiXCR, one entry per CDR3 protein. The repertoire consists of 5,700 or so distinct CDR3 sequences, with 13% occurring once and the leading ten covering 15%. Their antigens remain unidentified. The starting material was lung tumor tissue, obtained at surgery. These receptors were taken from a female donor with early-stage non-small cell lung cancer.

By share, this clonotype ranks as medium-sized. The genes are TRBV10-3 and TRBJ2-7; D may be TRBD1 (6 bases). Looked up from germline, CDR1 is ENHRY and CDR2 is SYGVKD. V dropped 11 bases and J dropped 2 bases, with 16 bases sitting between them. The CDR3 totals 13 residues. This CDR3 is CAASPGTTYEQYF. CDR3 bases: TGTGCCGCCTCTCCGGGGACAACCTACGAGCAGTACTTC.

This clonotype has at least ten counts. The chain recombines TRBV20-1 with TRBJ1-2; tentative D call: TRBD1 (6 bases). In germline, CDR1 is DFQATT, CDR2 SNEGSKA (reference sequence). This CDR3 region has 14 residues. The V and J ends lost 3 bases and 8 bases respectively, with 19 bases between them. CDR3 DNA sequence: TGCAGTGCTAGTCGACAGGAACGATTCGGCGGCTACACCTTC. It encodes CSASRQERFGGYTF.

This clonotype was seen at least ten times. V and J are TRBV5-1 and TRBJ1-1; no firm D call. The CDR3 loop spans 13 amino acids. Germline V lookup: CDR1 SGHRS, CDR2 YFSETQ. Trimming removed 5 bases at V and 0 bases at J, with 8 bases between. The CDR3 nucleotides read TGCGCCAGCAGTCCCGGGGTGAACACTGAAGCTTTCTTT. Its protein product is CASSPGVNTEAFF.

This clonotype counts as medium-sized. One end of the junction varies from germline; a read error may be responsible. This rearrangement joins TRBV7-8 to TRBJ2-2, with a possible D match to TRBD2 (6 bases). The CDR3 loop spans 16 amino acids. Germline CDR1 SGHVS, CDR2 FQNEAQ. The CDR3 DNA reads TGTGCCAGCAGCTTAGCGTCCCTCGGCGGGACCGCGGAGCTGTTTTTT. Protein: CASSLASLGGTAELFF. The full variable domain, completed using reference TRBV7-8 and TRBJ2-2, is GAGVSQSPRYKVAKRGQDVALRCDPISGHVSLFWYQQALGQGPEFLTYFQNEAQLDKSGLPSDRFFAERPEGSVSTLKIQRTQQEDSAVYLCASSLASLGGTAELFFGEGSRLTVL.

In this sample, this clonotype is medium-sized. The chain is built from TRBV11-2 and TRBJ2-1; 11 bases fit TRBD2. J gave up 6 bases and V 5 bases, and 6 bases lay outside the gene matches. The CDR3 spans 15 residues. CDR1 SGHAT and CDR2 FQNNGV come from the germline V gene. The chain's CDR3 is CASSGAGTSGNEQFF. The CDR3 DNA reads TGTGCCAGCAGCGGGGCCGGGACTAGCGGCAATGAGCAGTTCTTC.

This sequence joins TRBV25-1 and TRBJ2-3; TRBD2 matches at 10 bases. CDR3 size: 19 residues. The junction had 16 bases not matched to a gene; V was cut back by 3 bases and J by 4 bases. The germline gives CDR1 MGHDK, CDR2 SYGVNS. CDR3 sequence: CASSDDLAGEGSGPDTQYF. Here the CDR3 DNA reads TGTGCCAGCAGTGACGACCTAGCGGGAGAAGGCTCAGGTCCAGATACGCAGTATTTT.

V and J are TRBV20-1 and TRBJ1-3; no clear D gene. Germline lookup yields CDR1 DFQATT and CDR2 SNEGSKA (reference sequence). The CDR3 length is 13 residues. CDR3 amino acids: CSTSGISGNTIYF. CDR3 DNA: TGCAGCACTTCGGGGATCTCTGGAAACACCATATATTTT.

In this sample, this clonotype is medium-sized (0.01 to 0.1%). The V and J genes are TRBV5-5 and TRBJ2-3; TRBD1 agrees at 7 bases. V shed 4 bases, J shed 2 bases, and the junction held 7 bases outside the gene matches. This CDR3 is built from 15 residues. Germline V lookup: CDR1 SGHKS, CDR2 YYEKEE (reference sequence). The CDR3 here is CASSRGQILTDTQYF. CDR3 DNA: TGTGCCAGCAGCCGGGGACAGATTCTCACAGATACGCAGTATTTT.

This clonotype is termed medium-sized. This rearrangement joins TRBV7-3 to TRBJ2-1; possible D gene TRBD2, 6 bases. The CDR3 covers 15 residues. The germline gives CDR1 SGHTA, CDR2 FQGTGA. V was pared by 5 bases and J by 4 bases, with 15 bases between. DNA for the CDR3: TGTGCCAGCAGCGCCGGCCGTGGGGGGTACAATGAGCAGTTCTTC. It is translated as CASSAGRGGYNEQFF. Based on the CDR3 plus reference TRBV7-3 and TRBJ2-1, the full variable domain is GAGVSQTPSNKVTEKGKYVELRCDPISGHTALYWYRQSLGQGPEFLIYFQGTGAADDSGLPNDRFFAVRPEGSVSTLKIQRTERGDSAVYLCASSAGRGGYNEQFFGPGTRLTVL.

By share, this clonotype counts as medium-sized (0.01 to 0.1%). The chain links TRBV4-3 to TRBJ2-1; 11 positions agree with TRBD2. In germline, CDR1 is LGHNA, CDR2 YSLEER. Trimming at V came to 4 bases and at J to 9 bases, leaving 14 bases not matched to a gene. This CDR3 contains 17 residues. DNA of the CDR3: TGCGCCAGCAGCCCACTAACTAGCGGGAGTTCAGGGGGTGAGCAGTTCTTC. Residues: CASSPLTSGSSGGEQFF.

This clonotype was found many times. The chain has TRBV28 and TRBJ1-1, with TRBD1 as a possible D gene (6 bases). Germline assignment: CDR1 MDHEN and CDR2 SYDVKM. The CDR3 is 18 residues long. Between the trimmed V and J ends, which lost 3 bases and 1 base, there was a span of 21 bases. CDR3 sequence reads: CASSFGGARTKPNTEAFF. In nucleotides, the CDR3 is TGTGCCAGCAGTTTTGGGGGGGCCAGAACTAAACCGAACACTGAAGCTTTCTTT.

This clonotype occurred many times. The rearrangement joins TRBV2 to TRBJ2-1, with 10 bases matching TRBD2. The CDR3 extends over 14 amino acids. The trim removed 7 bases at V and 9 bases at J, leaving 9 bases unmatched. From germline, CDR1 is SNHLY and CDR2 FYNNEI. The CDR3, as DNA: TGTGCCAGCAAACCAGCGGGAGGGCCACGTGAGCAGTTCTTC. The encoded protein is CASKPAGGPREQFF.

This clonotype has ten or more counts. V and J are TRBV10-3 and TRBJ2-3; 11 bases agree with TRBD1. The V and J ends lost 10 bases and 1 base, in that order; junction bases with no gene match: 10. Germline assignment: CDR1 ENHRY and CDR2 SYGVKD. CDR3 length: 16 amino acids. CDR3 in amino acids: CATGLPGQGGTDTQYF. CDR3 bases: TGTGCCACCGGCCTCCCGGGACAGGGGGGCACAGATACGCAGTATTTT.

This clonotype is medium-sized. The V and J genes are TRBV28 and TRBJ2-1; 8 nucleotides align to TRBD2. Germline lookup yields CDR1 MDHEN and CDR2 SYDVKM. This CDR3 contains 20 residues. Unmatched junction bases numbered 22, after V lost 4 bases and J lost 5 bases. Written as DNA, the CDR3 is TGTGCCAGCAGTTCACCTGGACTAGCTCGGAAGTCACAAAAACACAATGAGCAGTTCTTC. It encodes CASSSPGLARKSQKHNEQFF.

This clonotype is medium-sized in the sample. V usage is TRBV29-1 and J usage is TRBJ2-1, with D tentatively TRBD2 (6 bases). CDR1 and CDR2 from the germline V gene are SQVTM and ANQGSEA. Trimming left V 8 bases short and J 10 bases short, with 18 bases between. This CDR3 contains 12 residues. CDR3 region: CSPAVYGGEQFF. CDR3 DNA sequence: TGCAGCCCCGCGGTTTACGGAGGGGAGCAGTTCTTC.

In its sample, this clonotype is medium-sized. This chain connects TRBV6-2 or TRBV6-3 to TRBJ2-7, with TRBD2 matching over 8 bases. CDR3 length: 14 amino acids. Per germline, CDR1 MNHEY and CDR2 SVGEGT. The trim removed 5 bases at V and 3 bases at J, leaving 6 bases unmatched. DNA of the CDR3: TGTGCCAGCAGTGGACCGGGACTAGGCTACGAGCAGTACGTC. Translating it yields CASSGPGLGYEQYV.

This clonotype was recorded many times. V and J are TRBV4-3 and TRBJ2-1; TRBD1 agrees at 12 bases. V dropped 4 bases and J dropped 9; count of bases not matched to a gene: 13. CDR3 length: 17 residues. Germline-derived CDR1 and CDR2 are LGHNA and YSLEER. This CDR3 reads CASSRLTSGTGGFEQFF. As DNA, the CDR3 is TGCGCCAGCAGCCGCCTCACGTCCGGGACAGGGGGCTTTGAGCAGTTCTTC.

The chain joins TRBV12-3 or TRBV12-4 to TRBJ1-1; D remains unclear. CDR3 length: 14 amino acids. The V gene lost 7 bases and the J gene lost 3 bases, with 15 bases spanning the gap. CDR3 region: CASNLEGVDTEAFF. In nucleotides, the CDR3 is TGTGCCAGCAATTTGGAGGGAGTAGACACTGAAGCTTTCTTT.

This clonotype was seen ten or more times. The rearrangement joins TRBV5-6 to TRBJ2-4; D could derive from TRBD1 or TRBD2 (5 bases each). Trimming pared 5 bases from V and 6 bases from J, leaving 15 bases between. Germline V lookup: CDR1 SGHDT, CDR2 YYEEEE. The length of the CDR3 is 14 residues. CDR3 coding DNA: TGTGCCAGCAGTGTGAGGGGAGTGGCAAACATTCAGTACTTC. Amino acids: CASSVRGVANIQYF. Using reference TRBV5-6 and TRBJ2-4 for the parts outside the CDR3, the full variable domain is DAGVTQSPTHLIKTRGQQVTLRCSPKSGHDTVSWYQQALGQGPQFIFQYYEEEERQRGNFPDRFSGHQFPNYSSELNVNALLLGDSALYLCASSVRGVANIQYFGAGTRLSVL.

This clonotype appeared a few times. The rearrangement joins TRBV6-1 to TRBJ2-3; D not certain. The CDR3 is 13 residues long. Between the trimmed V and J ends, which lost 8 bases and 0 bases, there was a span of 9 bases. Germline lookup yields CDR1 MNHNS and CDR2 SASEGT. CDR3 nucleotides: TGTGCCAGCCTCCAACTTAGCACAGATACGCAGTATTTT. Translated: CASLQLSTDTQYF.

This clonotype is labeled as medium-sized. CDR3 loop: CASSRGTPGQNTGELFF. For the CDR3, the DNA is TGCGCCAGCAGTCGGGGGACCCCGGGACAGAACACCGGGGAGCTGTTTTTT. This chain connects TRBV23-1 to TRBJ2-2, with D tentatively TRBD1 (6 bases). TRBV23-1 is known as an ORF, though its function is uncertain. Deletions cut 4 bases from V and 1 base from J, with 16 bases between. The CDR3 is 17 residues long.

In DNA form, the CDR3 reads TGTGCCTGGAGTTCAGGCGGGCTGAACAATGAGCAGTTCTTC. It is translated as CAWSSGGLNNEQFF. This sequence joins TRBV30 and TRBJ2-1; possible D gene TRBD2, 5 bases. From germline, CDR1 is GTSNPN and CDR2 SVGIG (reference sequence). Trimming took 2 bases from V and 5 from J, leaving 13 bases between them. CDR3 length: 14 amino acids. Combining the CDR3 with reference TRBV30 and TRBJ2-1 gives the whole variable domain SQTIHQWPATLVQPVGSPLSLECTVEGTSNPNLYWYRQAAGRGLQLLFYSVGIGQISSEVPQNLSASRPQDRQFILSSKKLLLSDSGFYLCAWSSGGLNNEQFFGPGTRLTVL.

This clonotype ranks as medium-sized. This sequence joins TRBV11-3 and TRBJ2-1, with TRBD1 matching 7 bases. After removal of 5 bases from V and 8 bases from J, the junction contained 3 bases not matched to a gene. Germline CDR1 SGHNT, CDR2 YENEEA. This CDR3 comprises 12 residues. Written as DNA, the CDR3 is TGTGCCAGCAGCCGCAGGGGGTATGAGCAGTTCTTC. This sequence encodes CASSRRGYEQFF.

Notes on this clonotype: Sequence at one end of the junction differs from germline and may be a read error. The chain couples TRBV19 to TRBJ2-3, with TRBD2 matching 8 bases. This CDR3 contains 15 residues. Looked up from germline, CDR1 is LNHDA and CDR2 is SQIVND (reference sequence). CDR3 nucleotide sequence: TGTGCCGGTAGAGCCAGCGGGAGCGCCACAGATACACAGTATTTT. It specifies CAGRASGSATDTQYF.

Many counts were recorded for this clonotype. CDR3 sequence: CASSSVLGRTGELFF. The CDR3 coding sequence is TGTGCCAGCAGCTCCGTACTAGGGCGGACCGGGGAGCTGTTTTTT. The chain couples TRBV7-2 to TRBJ2-2; maybe TRBD2 (5 bases). Trimming took 4 bases from V and 5 from J, leaving 14 bases between them. CDR1 is SGHTA, CDR2 FQGNSA, per germline. The CDR3 consists of 15 residues.

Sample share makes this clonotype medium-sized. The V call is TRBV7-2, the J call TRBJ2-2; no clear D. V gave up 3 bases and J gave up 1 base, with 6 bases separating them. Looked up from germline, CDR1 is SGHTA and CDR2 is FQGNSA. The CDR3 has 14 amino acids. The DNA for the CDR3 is TGTGCCAGCAGCTTGGTGGGGAACACCGGGGAGCTGTTTTTT. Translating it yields CASSLVGNTGELFF.

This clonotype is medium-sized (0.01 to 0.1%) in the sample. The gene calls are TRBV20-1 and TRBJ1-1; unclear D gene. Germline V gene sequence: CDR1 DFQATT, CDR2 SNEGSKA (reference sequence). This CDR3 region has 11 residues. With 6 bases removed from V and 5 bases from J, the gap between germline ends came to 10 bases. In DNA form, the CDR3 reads TGCAGTGCCTTTCGGGCTACTGAAGCTTTCTTT. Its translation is CSAFRATEAFF.

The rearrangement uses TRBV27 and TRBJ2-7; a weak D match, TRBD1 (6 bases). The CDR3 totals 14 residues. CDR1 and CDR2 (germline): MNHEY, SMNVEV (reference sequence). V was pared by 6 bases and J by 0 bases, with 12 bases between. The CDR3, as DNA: TGTGCCAGCAGCCAGGACAGCAACTCCTACGAGCAGTACTTC. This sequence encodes CASSQDSNSYEQYF.

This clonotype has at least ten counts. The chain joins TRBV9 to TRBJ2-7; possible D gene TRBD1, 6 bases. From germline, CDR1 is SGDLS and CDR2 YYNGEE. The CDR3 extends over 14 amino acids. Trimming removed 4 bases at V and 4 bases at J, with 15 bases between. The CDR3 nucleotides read TGTGCCAGCAGCCCCGGGACAACCCTATACGAGCAGTACTTC. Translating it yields CASSPGTTLYEQYF.

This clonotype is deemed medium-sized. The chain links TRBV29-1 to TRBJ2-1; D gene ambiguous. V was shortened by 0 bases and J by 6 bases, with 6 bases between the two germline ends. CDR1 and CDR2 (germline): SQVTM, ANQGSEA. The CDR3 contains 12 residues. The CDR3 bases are TGCAGCGTTGAAGAGCTGTCCAATGAGCAGTTCTTC. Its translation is CSVEELSNEQFF.

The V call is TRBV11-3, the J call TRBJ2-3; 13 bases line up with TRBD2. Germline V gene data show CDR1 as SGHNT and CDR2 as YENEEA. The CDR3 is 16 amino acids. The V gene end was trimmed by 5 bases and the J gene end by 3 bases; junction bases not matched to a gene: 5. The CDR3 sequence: CASSIGTSGTTDTQYF. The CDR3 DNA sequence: TGTGCCAGCAGCATCGGGACTAGCGGGACGACAGATACGCAGTATTTT.

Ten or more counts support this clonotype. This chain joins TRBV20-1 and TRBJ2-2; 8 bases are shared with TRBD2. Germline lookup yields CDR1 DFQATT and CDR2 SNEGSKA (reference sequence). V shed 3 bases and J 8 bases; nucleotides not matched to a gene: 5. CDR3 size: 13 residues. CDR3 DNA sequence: TGCAGTGCTAGCAAAGCGGGAGCTGGGGAGCTGTTTTTT. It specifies CSASKAGAGELFF.